A selection of T cell receptor beta chains follows, all from one sample in a study of T cell repertoires in cytomegalovirus infection. TCRdb reprocessed the reads via MiXCR and lists one record per CDR3 protein. In the table there are about 480,000 distinct CDR3 sequences, roughly a third of which are singletons. No antigen has been assigned to these receptors. The source was cultured PBMCs, collected from culture after CMV antigen stimulation. These receptors came from a human donor in good health (CMV status not recorded). Some clones in this sample may be carry-over from other donors' samples. Both conserved end residues are part of each CDR3. Fields, in order: D gene, V gene, J gene, clone size, CDR3 length, CDR3 protein, CDR3 DNA. A D gene is named only where the DNA matches it firmly. Where a row states a size, it is once, few, many or the class of an expanded clone; other rows omit it.

>TRBD2|TRBV19|TRBJ2-7|few|17
CASSGQTGLAGAYEQYF
TGTGCCAGTAGCGGACAGACGGGACTAGCGGGCGCCTACGAGCAGTACTTC
>NA|TRBV7-2|TRBJ1-1|many|16
CASSPSAARSNTEAFF
TGTGCCAGCAGTCCCAGCGCGGCAAGGTCTAACACTGAAGCTTTCTTT
>NA|TRBV2|TRBJ1-1|many|13
CASRRTQPHEAFF
TGTGCCAGCAGACGGACTCAACCCCACGAAGCTTTCTTT
>NA|TRBV25-1|TRBJ2-4|few|16
CASPCGLAEAKNIQYF
TGTGCCAGTCCCTGCGGGCTAGCTGAAGCCAAAAACATTCAGTACTTC
>NA|TRBV7-2|TRBJ1-2|few|12
CASSFETYGYTF
TGTGCCAGCAGCTTTGAAACCTATGGCTACACCTTC
>NA|TRBV28|TRBJ2-3|NA|18
CASSIHLTVSGPWNTQYF
TGTGCCAGCAGTATCCACCTAACGGTTAGCGGACCCTGGAATACGCAGTATTTT
>NA|TRBV10-3|TRBJ2-7|few|15
CAISESSSESYEQYF
TGTGCCATCAGTGAGTCGAGTAGCGAGTCCTACGAGCAGTACTTC
>NA|TRBV27|TRBJ1-2|few|11
CASGTSSGYTF
TGTGCCAGCGGGACATCCTCTGGCTACACCTTC
>NA|TRBV19|TRBJ1-5|few|15
CASSTVKISNQPQHF
TGTGCCAGTAGTACCGTCAAGATCAGCAATCAGCCCCAGCATTTT
>NA|TRBV28|TRBJ2-2|NA|15
CASSLGGINTGELFF
TGTGCCAGCAGTTTAGGGGGCATAAACACCGGGGAGCTGTTTTTT
>TRBD1|TRBV10-3|TRBJ1-1|NA|13
CAISDTGASEAFF
TGTGCCATCAGTGACACAGGGGCATCTGAAGCTTTCTTT
>TRBD2|TRBV7-2|TRBJ2-3|NA|18
CASSLVGGTSGGTDTQYF
TGTGCCAGCAGCTTAGTGGGGGGGACTAGCGGGGGCACAGATACGCAGTATTTT
>NA|TRBV2|TRBJ1-5|NA|14
CASSPALSNQPQHF
TGTGCCAGCAGTCCGGCCCTTAGCAATCAGCCCCAGCATTTT
>TRBD1|TRBV5-4|TRBJ2-1|few|15
CASSLDRGRFDEQFF
TGTGCCAGCAGCTTGGACAGGGGGCGTTTTGATGAGCAGTTCTTC
>TRBD1|TRBV7-9|TRBJ2-3|NA|15
CASSSRQGFTDTQYF
TGTGCCAGCAGCTCGCGACAGGGTTTCACAGATACGCAGTATTTT
>NA|TRBV20-1|TRBJ2-2|few|16
CSARARGREIVGELFF
TGCAGTGCTAGGGCCCGGGGGCGGGAGATCGTCGGGGAGCTGTTTTTT
>TRBD1|TRBV6-2/TRBV6-3|TRBJ1-2|once|13
CATSGQGDYGYTF
TGTGCCACCTCGGGACAGGGGGACTATGGCTACACCTTC
>NA|TRBV20-1|TRBJ1-4|many|15
CSARDPAGSWEKLFF
TGCAGTGCTAGAGATCCCGCGGGGTCTTGGGAAAAACTGTTTTTT
>TRBD2|TRBV4-3|TRBJ2-3|NA|18
CASSQDWRTSGSTDTQYF
TGCGCCAGCAGCCAAGATTGGCGGACTAGCGGTAGCACAGATACGCAGTATTTT
>NA|TRBV19|TRBJ2-1|few|14
CASSVRGDTNEQFF
TGTGCCAGTAGTGTTAGAGGGGACACCAATGAGCAGTTCTTC
>TRBD1|TRBV7-2|TRBJ1-2|many|15
CASSLEDRGLVGYTF
TGTGCCAGCAGCTTAGAGGACAGGGGGCTGGTTGGCTACACCTTC
>NA|TRBV11-2|TRBJ2-3|few|15
CASSPPWGATDTQYF
TGTGCCAGCAGCCCCCCGTGGGGCGCCACAGATACGCAGTATTTT
>NA|TRBV11-2|TRBJ2-7|many|15
CASSLYPGFYYEQYF
TGTGCCAGCAGCTTATATCCCGGATTCTACTACGAGCAGTACTTC
>NA|TRBV12-3/TRBV12-4|TRBJ1-5|NA|16
CASSQWTAYSNQPQHF
TGTGCCAGCAGCCAATGGACGGCGTATAGCAATCAGCCCCAGCATTTT
>TRBD1|TRBV14|TRBJ1-4|once|16
CASSPTSGQGYEKLFF
TGTGCCAGCAGCCCTACGTCGGGACAGGGGTATGAAAAACTGTTTTTT
>NA|TRBV19|TRBJ1-1|NA|13
CASMFTANTEAFF
TGTGCCAGTATGTTCACCGCTAACACTGAAGCTTTCTTT
>NA|TRBV19|TRBJ2-7|few|15
CASSISTGATYEQYF
TGTGCCAGTAGTATTTCGACGGGAGCAACCTACGAGCAGTACTTC
>TRBD2|TRBV6-6|TRBJ2-5|few|14
CASISTSDKETQYF
TGTGCCAGCATCTCGACTAGCGATAAAGAGACCCAGTACTTC
>NA|TRBV6-6|TRBJ2-1|few|17
CASSYSRGPPGYNEQFF
TGTGCCAGCAGTTACTCCCGGGGACCTCCCGGTTACAATGAGCAGTTCTTC
>NA|TRBV10-3|TRBJ1-6|NA|15
CAISESKGQNSPLHF
TGTGCCATCAGTGAGTCGAAGGGACAAAATTCACCCCTCCACTTT
>NA|TRBV2|TRBJ2-1|NA|13
CASKQSSYNEQFF
TGTGCCAGCAAACAAAGCTCCTACAATGAGCAGTTCTTC
>NA|TRBV2|TRBJ2-7|NA|11
CASRSTYEQYF
TGTGCCAGCAGGTCGACCTACGAGCAGTACTTC
>TRBD2|TRBV28|TRBJ2-3|NA|14
CASRAGGVTDTQYF
TGTGCCAGCAGAGCGGGAGGGGTCACAGATACGCAGTATTTT
>TRBD2|TRBV11-2|TRBJ2-5|NA|17
CASSFVLAGGPRETQYF
TGTGCCAGCAGCTTTGTACTAGCGGGAGGGCCTAGGGAGACCCAGTACTTC
>NA|TRBV10-3|TRBJ1-1|few|15
CAISESEVSYTEAFF
TGTGCCATCAGTGAGTCAGAAGTTTCCTACACTGAAGCTTTCTTT
>NA|TRBV7-2|TRBJ1-6|NA|15
CASTPSWTVFSPLHF
TGTGCCAGCACCCCATCGTGGACAGTATTTTCACCCCTCCACTTT
>NA|TRBV7-4|TRBJ1-5|NA|14
CASSSGPGNQPQHF
TGTGCCAGCAGCTCAGGGCCAGGCAATCAGCCCCAGCATTTT
>TRBD1|TRBV28|TRBJ1-2|few|15
CASSLTQGVIDGYTF
TGTGCCAGCAGTTTAACCCAGGGGGTGATTGATGGCTACACCTTC
>NA|TRBV7-2|TRBJ2-3|many|12
CASSLRTDTQYF
TGTGCCAGCAGCTTAAGGACAGATACGCAGTATTTT
>TRBD1|TRBV2|TRBJ1-1|few|16
CASSGVFGTGNTEAFF
TGTGCCAGCAGTGGGGTTTTCGGGACAGGGAACACTGAAGCTTTCTTT
>TRBD1|TRBV6-2/TRBV6-3|TRBJ2-3|many|15
CASSSGTGSTDTQYF
TGTGCCAGCAGTTCCGGGACAGGGAGCACAGATACGCAGTATTTT